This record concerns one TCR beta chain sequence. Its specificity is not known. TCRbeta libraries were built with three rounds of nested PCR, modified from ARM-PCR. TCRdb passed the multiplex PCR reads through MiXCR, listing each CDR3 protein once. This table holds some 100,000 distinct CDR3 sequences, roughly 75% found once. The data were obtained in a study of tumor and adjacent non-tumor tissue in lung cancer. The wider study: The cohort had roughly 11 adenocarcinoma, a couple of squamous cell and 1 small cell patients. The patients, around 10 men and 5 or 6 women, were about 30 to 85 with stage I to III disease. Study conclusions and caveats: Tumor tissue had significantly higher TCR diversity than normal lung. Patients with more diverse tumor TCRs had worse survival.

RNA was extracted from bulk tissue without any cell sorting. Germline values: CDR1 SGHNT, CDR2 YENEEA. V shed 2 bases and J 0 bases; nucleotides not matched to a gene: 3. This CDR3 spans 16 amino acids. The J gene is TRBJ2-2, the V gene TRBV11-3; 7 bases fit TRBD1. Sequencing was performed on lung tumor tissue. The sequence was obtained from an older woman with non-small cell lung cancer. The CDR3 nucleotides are TGTGCCAGCAGCTTATCGGGACAGCCGAACACCGGGGAGCTGTTTTTT. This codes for CASSLSGQPNTGELFF.